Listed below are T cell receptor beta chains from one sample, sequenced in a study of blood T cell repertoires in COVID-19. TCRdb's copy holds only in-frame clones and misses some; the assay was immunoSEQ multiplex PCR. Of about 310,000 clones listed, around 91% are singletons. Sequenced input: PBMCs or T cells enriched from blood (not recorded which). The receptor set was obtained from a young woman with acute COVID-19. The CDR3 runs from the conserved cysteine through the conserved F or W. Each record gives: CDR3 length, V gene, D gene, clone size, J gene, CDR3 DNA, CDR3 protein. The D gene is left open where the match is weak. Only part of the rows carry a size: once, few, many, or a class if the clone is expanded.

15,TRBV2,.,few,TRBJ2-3,TGTGCCAGCAGTGAGTCAGCGGTAAGCACAGATACGCAGTATTTT,CASSESAVSTDTQYF
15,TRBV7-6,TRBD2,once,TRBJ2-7,TGTGCCAGCAGCAGCGGGACTAGCGATACCTACGAGCAGTACTTC,CASSSGTSDTYEQYF
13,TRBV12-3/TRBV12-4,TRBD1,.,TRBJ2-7,TGTGCCAGCAGTTTCGACAGGGGACACGAGCAGTACTTC,CASSFDRGHEQYF
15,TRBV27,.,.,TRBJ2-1,TGTGCCAGCAGTCCTAGGAGCGACAGGTACAATGAGCAGTTCTTC,CASSPRSDRYNEQFF
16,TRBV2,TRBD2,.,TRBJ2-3,TGTGCCAGCAGTTTTAGCGGGAGGGCCTCGGGAGATACGCAGTATTTT,CASSFSGRASGDTQYF
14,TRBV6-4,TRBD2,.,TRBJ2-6,TGTGCCAGCAAGCGGGGGACTGGGGCCAACGTCCTGACTTTC,CASKRGTGANVLTF
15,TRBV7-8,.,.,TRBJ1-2,TGTGCCAGCAGCTTATCGAGGACACCGAACTATGGCTACACCTTC,CASSLSRTPNYGYTF
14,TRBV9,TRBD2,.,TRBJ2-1,TGTGCCAGCAGCGTAGCTAGCGGGAACAATGAGCAGTTCTTC,CASSVASGNNEQFF
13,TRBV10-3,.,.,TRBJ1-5,TGTGCCATCAGGGCTATAGGGGATCAGCCCCAGCATTTT,CAIRAIGDQPQHF
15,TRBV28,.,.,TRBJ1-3,TGTGCCAGCAGCGATGACAGTTTCTCTGGAAACACCATATATTTT,CASSDDSFSGNTIYF
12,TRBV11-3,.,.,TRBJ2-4,TGTGCCAGCAGCTTAGATGGGGGCTCTCAGTACTTC,CASSLDGGSQYF
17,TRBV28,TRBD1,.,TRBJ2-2,TGTGCCAGTAACTCCCCTCCGGGACAGAAAAACACCGGGGAGCTGTTTTTT,CASNSPPGQKNTGELFF
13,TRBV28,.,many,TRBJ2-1,TGTGCCAGCACCCCCCTAGCCGGTAGTGAGCAGTTCTTC,CASTPLAGSEQFF
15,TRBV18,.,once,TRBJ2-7,TGTGCCAGCTCACCAGGTCTCAGGCGGGCCTACGAGCAGTACTTC,CASSPGLRRAYEQYF
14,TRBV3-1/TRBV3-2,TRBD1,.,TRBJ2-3,TGTGCCAGCGCCGGGACAGGGACCACAGATACGCAGTATTTT,CASAGTGTTDTQYF
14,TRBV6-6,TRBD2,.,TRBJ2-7,TGTGCCAGCAGTTACCTGACTAGCCCGGTCGAGCAGTACTTC,CASSYLTSPVEQYF
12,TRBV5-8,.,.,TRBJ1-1,TGTGCCAGCAAATTCGGCGGCACTGAAGCTTTCTTT,CASKFGGTEAFF
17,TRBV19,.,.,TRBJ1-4,TGTGCCCGTAGTCCCGGGGGGCGGGGGCGAATTCTTGAAAAACTGTTTTTT,CARSPGGRGRILEKLFF
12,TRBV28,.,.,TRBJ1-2,TGTGCCAGCAGTTTTCTGGGCGATGGCTACACCTTC,CASSFLGDGYTF
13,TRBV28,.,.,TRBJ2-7,TGTGCCAGCAGTTTACGAGAGACCTACGAGCAGTACTTC,CASSLRETYEQYF
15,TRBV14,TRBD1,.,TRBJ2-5,TGTGCCAGCAGCCACTACAGGGGTTTGAGAGAGACCCAGTACTTC,CASSHYRGLRETQYF
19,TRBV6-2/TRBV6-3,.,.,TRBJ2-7,TGTGCCAGCAGTTACTCGATTTTGAGGGGGATATATGACTCCTACGAGCAGTACTTC,CASSYSILRGIYDSYEQYF
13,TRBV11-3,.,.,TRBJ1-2,TGTGCCAGCAGCAACAGGGACCCCCATGGCTACACCTTC,CASSNRDPHGYTF
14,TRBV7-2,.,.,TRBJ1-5,TGTGCCAGCACCTCCGCGCAGGGTGATCAGCCCCAGCATTTT,CASTSAQGDQPQHF
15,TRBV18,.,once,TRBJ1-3,TGTGCCAGCTCACCCTCAGAAGTTTCTGGAAACACCATATATTTT,CASSPSEVSGNTIYF
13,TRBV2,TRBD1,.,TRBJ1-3,TGTGCCAGCAGGACAGGGCTTGGAAACACCATATATTTT,CASRTGLGNTIYF
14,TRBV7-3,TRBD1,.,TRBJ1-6,TGTGCCAGCAGCTTTCAGGGGGATAATTCACCCCTCCACTTT,CASSFQGDNSPLHF
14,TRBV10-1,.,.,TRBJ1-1,TGCGCCACCCCCCGTTTCGGACAGAACACTGAAGCTTTCTTT,CATPRFGQNTEAFF
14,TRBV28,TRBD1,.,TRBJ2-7,TGTGCCAGCAGTTCCGGACAGGGGACTGGAGAGCAGTACTTC,CASSSGQGTGEQYF
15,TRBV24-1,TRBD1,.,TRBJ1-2,TGTGCCACCAGTGATTCGGGACAGGACAACTATGGCTACACCTTC,CATSDSGQDNYGYTF
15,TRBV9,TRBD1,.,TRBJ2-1,TGTGCCAGCAGCGTAGTTGGGACAGGGGCAAATGAGCAGTTCTTC,CASSVVGTGANEQFF
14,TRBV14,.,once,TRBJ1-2,TGTGCCAGCAGTCCTCTGACGGTAGCTTATGGCTACACCTTC,CASSPLTVAYGYTF
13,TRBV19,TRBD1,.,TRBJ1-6,TGTGCCGGGGGAGACAGGGGAGATTCACCCCTCCACTTT,CAGGDRGDSPLHF
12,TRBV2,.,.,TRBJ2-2,TGTGCCAGCCGACAGAACACCGGGGAGCTGTTTTTT,CASRQNTGELFF
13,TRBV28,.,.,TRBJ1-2,TGTGCCAGCAGTCAACAGGACCACGGTGGCTACACCTTC,CASSQQDHGGYTF
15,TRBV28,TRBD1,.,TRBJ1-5,TGTGCCAGCAGTTTTCGACAGGGTGGTAATCAGCCCCAGCATTTT,CASSFRQGGNQPQHF
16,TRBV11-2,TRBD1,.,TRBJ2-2,TGTGCCAGCAGCCCGCGAGAGACAGGGCGCACCGGGGAGCTGTTTTTT,CASSPRETGRTGELFF
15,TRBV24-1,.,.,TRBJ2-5,TGTGCCACCAGTGGTCCGGGACTTCACTTAGAGACCCAGTACTTC,CATSGPGLHLETQYF
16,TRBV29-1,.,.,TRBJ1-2,TGCAGCGTTGTGCCCTATTTAGAGAGTAACTTCTATGGCTACACCTTC,CSVVPYLESNFYGYTF
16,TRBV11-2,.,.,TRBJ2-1,TGTGCCAGCACCCCCCGGGGGACAGCCTTCAACAATGAGCAGTTCTTC,CASTPRGTAFNNEQFF
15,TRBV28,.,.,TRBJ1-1,TGTGCCAGCAGTATGAAACAGGAGATGAACACTGAAGCTTTCTTT,CASSMKQEMNTEAFF
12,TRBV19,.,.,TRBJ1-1,TGTGCCAGTCGGGACATGAACACTGAAGCTTTCTTT,CASRDMNTEAFF